One and the same sample provided the 27 T cell receptor beta chains below, sequenced in a study of blood T cell repertoires in COVID-19. Profiling relied on immunoSEQ multiplex PCR, and the TCRdb table lists in-frame clones only, not all of them. The data show about 220,000 clones, 80% to 85% seen once. Sequences were obtained from peripheral blood. All receptors derive from a woman aged 25-40 years who had recovered from COVID-19.

The chain uses TRBV4-1 and TRBJ2-3; maybe TRBD2 (5 bases). Germline V gives CDR1 MGHRA, CDR2 YSYEKL. This CDR3 has 15 residues. V dropped 4 bases and J dropped 4 bases, with 15 bases sitting between them. The CDR3 nucleotides are TGCGCCAGCAGCCCCCGGGCGGGTCGGCCAGATACGCAGTATTTT. Translated, it gives CASSPRAGRPDTQYF.

The rearrangement uses TRBV6-5 and TRBJ2-1; the D is unclear. Germline V gives CDR1 MNHEY, CDR2 SVGAGI. V gave up 7 bases and J gave up 0 bases, with 10 bases separating them. The CDR3 has 14 residues. CDR3 in amino acids: CASTLSSSYNEQFF. CDR3 DNA: TGTGCCAGCACTCTATCGAGCTCCTACAATGAGCAGTTCTTC.

This chain connects TRBV30 to TRBJ1-1; D unclear. Germline CDR1 reads GTSNPN; CDR2 reads SVGIG (reference sequence). The CDR3 has 13 residues. V was cut by 2 bases and J by 4 bases, with 11 bases left in between. CDR3 coding DNA: TGTGCCTGGAGTATAACACGCAGCACTGAAGCTTTCTTT. Encoded protein: CAWSITRSTEAFF. Filled out from reference TRBV30 and TRBJ1-1, the complete variable domain reads SQTIHQWPATLVQPVGSPLSLECTVEGTSNPNLYWYRQAAGRGLQLLFYSVGIGQISSEVPQNLSASRPQDRQFILSSKKLLLSDSGFYLCAWSITRSTEAFFGQGTRLTVV.

The chain uses TRBV5-6 and TRBJ1-5, with a possible D match to TRBD1 (5 bases). The germline CDR1 and CDR2 sequences are SGHDT and YYEEEE. Trimming left V 4 bases short and J 3 bases short, with 11 bases between. This CDR3 has 14 residues. The CDR3 nucleotides are TGTGCCAGCAGCAAGACAGCGTTCAATCAGCCCCAGCATTTT. This translates into CASSKTAFNQPQHF.

The rearrangement uses TRBV24-1 and TRBJ1-5; weak D call: TRBD1 (5 bases). V dropped 4 bases and J dropped 6 bases, with 9 bases sitting between them. In germline, CDR1 is KGHDR, CDR2 SFDVKD. This CDR3 comprises 13 residues. CDR3 amino acids: CATSEFGGQPQHF. In DNA form, the CDR3 reads TGTGCCACCAGTGAGTTCGGGGGTCAGCCCCAGCATTTT.

The V and J genes are TRBV18 and TRBJ2-2, with TRBD2 as a possible D gene (5 bases). Germline-derived CDR1 and CDR2 are KGHSH and LQKENI. V lost 2 bases and J 4 bases, leaving 14 bases between the germline ends. The CDR3 is 16 amino acids. CDR3 loop: CASSPAGDWATGELFF. Here the CDR3 DNA reads TGTGCCAGCTCACCAGCCGGGGATTGGGCCACCGGGGAGCTGTTTTTT.

The gene calls are TRBV5-4 and TRBJ1-1; possible D gene TRBD1, 5 bases. V was shortened by 1 base and J by 2 bases, with 9 bases between the two germline ends. Germline CDR1 SGHNT, CDR2 YYREEE (reference sequence). The CDR3 consists of 14 residues. CDR3 amino acids: CASSLLGVNTEAFF. The CDR3 DNA sequence: TGTGCCAGCAGCTTGTTAGGGGTAAACACTGAAGCTTTCTTT.

The V gene is TRBV28, the J gene TRBJ1-1; D is undetermined. This CDR3 comprises 13 residues. The germline gives CDR1 MDHEN, CDR2 SYDVKM. Trimming took 3 bases from V and 4 from J, leaving 9 bases between them. The DNA of the CDR3 is TGTGCCAGCAGTTTTCTCTCGAGCACTGAAGCTTTCTTT. Protein sequence: CASSFLSSTEAFF.

The chain couples TRBV7-3 to TRBJ2-5; 10 bases are shared with TRBD1. Germline V lookup: CDR1 SGHTA, CDR2 FQGTGA. This CDR3 has 15 residues. Trimming took 5 bases from V and 4 from J; bases not matched to a gene: 7. The CDR3 spells CASSVVGDRGETQYF. CDR3 coding DNA: TGTGCCAGCAGCGTCGTGGGGGACAGGGGAGAGACCCAGTACTTC.

The chain joins TRBV29-1 to TRBJ2-5; 8 bases align to TRBD1. J was trimmed by 5 bases and V by 3 bases; bases with no gene match: 8. Per germline, CDR1 SQVTM and CDR2 ANQGSEA. The CDR3 has 14 residues. The CDR3 region is CSVDVGQGGETQYF. In nucleotides, the CDR3 is TGCAGCGTTGACGTTGGACAGGGTGGGGAGACCCAGTACTTC.

The chain carries TRBV6-5 and TRBJ2-1, with TRBD2 as a possible D gene (6 bases). This CDR3 has 13 residues. CDR1 and CDR2 (germline): MNHEY, SVGAGI. Trimming stripped 8 bases from V and 0 bases from J, with 8 bases between. The DNA for the CDR3 is TGTGCCAGCGGGACTTTCTCCTACAATGAGCAGTTCTTC. This gives the protein CASGTFSYNEQFF.

V and J are TRBV11-3 and TRBJ1-2, with D perhaps matching TRBD1 (6 bases). Germline values: CDR1 SGHNT, CDR2 YENEEA. This CDR3 has 14 amino acids. V was pared by 3 bases and J by 3 bases, with 11 bases between. The CDR3 bases are TGTGCCAGCAGCTTTCAACAGGGCTACTATGGCTACACCTTC. Translation: CASSFQQGYYGYTF.

The chain is built from TRBV28 and TRBJ1-1; D perhaps matches TRBD1 (6 bases). The ends were cut back, 5 bases at V and 2 bases at J, with 12 bases in the middle. CDR3 length equals 14 residues. CDR1 is MDHEN and CDR2 is SYDVKM in the germline V gene. CDR3 protein: CASSPGTRNTEAFF. In nucleotides, the CDR3 is TGTGCCAGCAGTCCCGGGACACGCAACACTGAAGCTTTCTTT.

The chain is built from TRBV6-5 and TRBJ2-7, with D unclear. Trimming removed 8 bases at V and 4 bases at J, with 18 bases between. Looked up from germline, CDR1 is MNHEY and CDR2 is SVGAGI. The CDR3 is 14 residues long. The CDR3 DNA reads as TGTGCCAGCCAAACCCTAAGAGGTACTTACGAGCAGTACTTC. Translated: CASQTLRGTYEQYF.

The chain combines TRBV6-5 with TRBJ2-7; D might be TRBD1 (5 bases). Germline V gene data show CDR1 as MNHEY and CDR2 as SVGAGI. This CDR3 spans 14 amino acids. Trimming took off 2 bases at V and 5 bases at J, with 13 bases between the two ends. In nucleotides, the CDR3 is TGTGCCAGCAGTTACGTGGGGCAGACGGACGAGCAGTACTTC. Protein sequence: CASSYVGQTDEQYF.

This clone has only one observation. The CDR3 spells CASSVTSPTTDTQYF. Here the CDR3 DNA reads TGCGCCAGCAGTGTGACTAGCCCAACCACAGATACGCAGTATTTT. The genes are TRBV10-2 and TRBJ2-3; 7 bases fit TRBD2. The CDR3 totals 15 residues. Germline CDR1 reads WSHSY; CDR2 reads SAAADI. V shed 4 bases, J shed 2 bases, and the junction held 6 bases outside the gene matches.

The rearrangement uses TRBV5-4 and TRBJ1-1; D may be TRBD1 (5 bases). CDR3 length equals 13 residues. CDR1 and CDR2 from the germline V gene are SGHNT and YYREEE (reference sequence). With 5 bases removed from V and 1 base from J, the gap between germline ends came to 9 bases. The CDR3 spells CASSKGSNTEAFF. CDR3 DNA: TGTGCCAGCAGTAAGGGGTCGAACACTGAAGCTTTCTTT.

The chain is built from TRBV3-1 (or the pseudogene TRBV3-2) and TRBJ2-5; 10 positions match TRBD2. Germline trimming cut 3 bases from V and 2 bases from J; bases unmatched to any gene: 3. The CDR3 totals 15 residues. Germline V lookup: CDR1 LGHDT, CDR2 YNNKEL (reference sequence). The CDR3 here is CASSQFSGRQETQYF. Here the CDR3 DNA reads TGTGCCAGCAGCCAGTTTAGCGGGAGGCAAGAGACCCAGTACTTC.

The table lists this clone with a few counts. The gene calls are TRBV5-1 and TRBJ2-3, with D possibly matching TRBD2 (6 bases). The CDR3 runs to 15 residues. The germline gives CDR1 SGHRS, CDR2 YFSETQ. Trimming removed 4 bases at V and 1 base at J, with 13 bases between. CDR3 in amino acids: CASSRRAEGTDTQYF. The CDR3 coding sequence is TGCGCCAGCAGCCGGAGGGCCGAGGGCACAGATACGCAGTATTTT. The entire variable domain, with the rest obtained from reference TRBV5-1 and TRBJ2-3, is as follows: KAGVTQTPRYLIKTRGQQVTLSCSPISGHRSVSWYQQTPGQGLQFLFEYFSETQRNKGNFPGRFSGRQFSNSRSEMNVSTLELGDSALYLCASSRRAEGTDTQYFGPGTRLTVL.

The chain uses TRBV21-1 and TRBJ2-3; TRBD1, as called in the table, went unchecked against the DNA. TRBV21-1 is flagged as a pseudogene. The length of the CDR3 is 16 residues. The CDR3 sequence: CASSRDPQGEADTQYF. Written as DNA, the CDR3 is TGTGCCAGCAGCAGAGACCCCCAGGGGGAGGCAGATACGCAGTATTTT.

The chain carries TRBV6-2 or TRBV6-3 and TRBJ2-7; 9 nucleotides match TRBD1. Germline V gene data show CDR1 as MNHEY and CDR2 as SVGEGT. Losses at the gene ends were 4 bases for V and 1 base for J; bases not matched to a gene: 2. The CDR3 covers 14 residues. CDR3 protein: CASSWDRVSYEQYF. The CDR3 bases are TGTGCCAGCAGTTGGGACAGGGTATCCTACGAGCAGTACTTC.

V gene TRBV19 combines with J gene TRBJ2-3; D might be TRBD1 (5 bases). The CDR3 spans 14 residues. The V gene lost 3 bases and the J gene lost 6 bases, with 13 bases spanning the gap. The germline gives CDR1 LNHDA, CDR2 SQIVND (reference sequence). CDR3 sequence (DNA): TGTGCCAGTAGTATTTTAGGGGCTGGGGATACGCAGTATTTT. This translates into CASSILGAGDTQYF.

This chain links TRBV19 with TRBJ1-5; 7 bases agree with TRBD1. Unmatched junction bases numbered 9, after V lost 3 bases and J lost 4 bases. The CDR3 sequence is 16 residues long. Germline CDR1 LNHDA, CDR2 SQIVND (reference sequence). CDR3 sequence (DNA): TGTGCCAGTAGTATGCGGACAGGTGCGAATAATCAGCCCCAGCATTTT. Residues: CASSMRTGANNQPQHF.

There are a few counts of this clone. The V and J genes are TRBV28 and TRBJ2-5, with D perhaps matching TRBD1 (5 bases). V was trimmed by 3 bases and J by 1 base, leaving 21 bases between them. CDR3 length: 18 amino acids. Per the germline V gene, CDR1 is MDHEN and CDR2 is SYDVKM. As DNA, the CDR3 is TGTGCCAGCAGTTTGACCATCGGCAGGGCGCTCTCCCAAGAGACCCAGTACTTC. Amino acids: CASSLTIGRALSQETQYF.

This chain connects TRBV21-1 to TRBJ2-4; the table calls TRBD1, which could not be checked here. TRBV21-1 is noted as a pseudogene. The CDR3 extends over 15 amino acids. The CDR3 DNA follows: TGTGCCAGCCTCCCCCTACAGGGAACAGAAAACATTCAGTACTTC. It encodes CASLPLQGTENIQYF.

The chain carries TRBV28 and TRBJ2-1; 10 bases agree with TRBD1. Germline loops: CDR1 MDHEN, CDR2 SYDVKM. V shed 6 bases and J 10 bases; nucleotides not matched to a gene: 15. The CDR3 is 16 residues long. The CDR3: CASSPIDRGHGKEQFF. The DNA for the CDR3 is TGTGCCAGCAGCCCAATCGACAGGGGGCACGGGAAGGAGCAGTTCTTC. Together with reference TRBV28 and TRBJ2-1, the CDR3 gives the full variable domain: DVKVTQSSRYLVKRTGEKVFLECVQDMDHENMFWYRQDPGLGLRLIYFSYDVKMKEKGDIPEGYSVSREKKERFSLILESASTNQTSMYLCASSPIDRGHGKEQFFGPGTRLTVL.

The chain has TRBV27 and TRBJ1-2; possibly TRBD1 for D (5 bases). Trimming removed 0 bases from V and 2 bases from J, with 7 bases in between. CDR3 length: 14 amino acids. Germline CDR1 MNHEY, CDR2 SMNVEV (reference sequence). For the CDR3, the DNA is TGTGCCAGCAGTTTATCGCGGGGGAACTATGGCTACACCTTC. This translates into CASSLSRGNYGYTF.